A single sample gave rise to the 9 T cell receptor beta chains below, sequenced in a study of blood T cells in healthy people across ages. Together with a sample-barcoded 5' primer, a J-beta primer mix was included in a second PCR lasting about 7 to 11 cycles. MiXCR was run by TCRdb on the 5' RACE reads, yielding one entry per CDR3 protein. The sample consists of over a million distinct CDR3 sequences, about 25% of them appearing once. These data also featured in a second study, about T cells of mothers and their children.

The source material was blood. Receptors were obtained from a girl aged 2-9 years in good health.

This chain links TRBV28 with TRBJ1-5; D remains ambiguous. Trimming took 3 bases from V and 0 from J, leaving 21 bases between them. CDR1 is MDHEN, CDR2 SYDVKM, per germline. CDR3 length: 19 amino acids. DNA for the CDR3: TGTGCCAGCAGTTTTTCCCCTTCGGTCGTTACCCATAGCAATCAGCCCCAGCATTTT. As protein: CASSFSPSVVTHSNQPQHF.

This rearrangement joins TRBV7-9 to TRBJ2-1, with 10 bases aligning to TRBD2. Trimming cost V 4 bases and J 7 bases; bases outside gene matches: 10. The CDR3 covers 16 residues. In germline, CDR1 is SEHNR, CDR2 FQNEAQ (reference sequence). The DNA for the CDR3 is TGTGCCAGCAGCTCTAGCGGGAGTTATTGGGAAAATGAGCAGTTCTTC. It yields the protein CASSSSGSYWENEQFF.

The chain recombines TRBV28 with TRBJ2-7, with 7 positions matching TRBD1. The CDR3 spans 14 residues. Germline-derived CDR1 and CDR2 are MDHEN and SYDVKM. J was trimmed by 2 bases and V by 5 bases; bases with no gene match: 6. CDR3 in amino acids: CASSAPGQTYEQYF. The CDR3 DNA reads as TGTGCCAGCAGTGCCCCGGGACAGACCTACGAGCAGTACTTC.

The J gene is TRBJ2-3, the V gene TRBV7-9, with a weak D call TRBD2 (7 bases). The CDR3 is 14 amino acids. Germline CDR1 is SEHNR and CDR2 is FQNEAQ (reference sequence). Trimming took 1 base from V and 7 from J, leaving 12 bases between them. In nucleotides, the CDR3 is TGTGCCAGCAGCTTAGGGGGGGGCCCCTATACGCAGTATTTT. This sequence encodes CASSLGGGPYTQYF.

This clonotype was seen a few times. The chain employs TRBV19 and TRBJ1-4, with D unresolved. The CDR3 extends over 14 amino acids. Germline V CDR1 and CDR2: LNHDA, SQIVND (reference sequence). Trimming stripped 5 bases from V and 5 bases from J, with 12 bases between. CDR3 nucleotides: TGTGCCAGTAGTCCTGTGACGAACAATGAAAAACTGTTTTTT. Residues: CASSPVTNNEKLFF.

This rearrangement joins TRBV7-9 to TRBJ2-1; the D gene is possibly TRBD2 (6 bases). The germline V and J ends were trimmed by 1 base and 3 bases, with 13 bases remaining between them. The CDR3 runs 16 residues. Per the germline V gene, CDR1 is SEHNR and CDR2 is FQNEAQ (reference sequence). Here the CDR3 reads CASSLVGSSDYNEQFF. The DNA for the CDR3 is TGTGCCAGCAGCTTAGTAGGCTCTAGCGACTACAATGAGCAGTTCTTC.

V and J are TRBV5-1 and TRBJ2-2, with D possibly matching TRBD1 (7 bases). With 6 bases removed from V and 6 bases from J, the gap between germline ends came to 12 bases. This CDR3 spans 13 amino acids. Germline V CDR1 and CDR2: SGHRS, YFSETQ. Here the CDR3 DNA reads TGCGCCAGCACGCCCAGGGGGGCCGGGGAGCTGTTTTTT. This codes for CASTPRGAGELFF.

This clonotype was seen more than once but under ten times. The J gene is TRBJ1-1, the V gene TRBV29-1, with D maybe TRBD1 (6 bases). The CDR3 has 13 amino acids. Trimming removed 7 bases at V and 4 bases at J, with 16 bases between. CDR1 and CDR2 from the germline V gene are SQVTM and ANQGSEA. The DNA for the CDR3 is TGCAGCGCCCACAGGGATCGGAGCACTGAAGCTTTCTTT. Translated: CSAHRDRSTEAFF.

For the CDR3, the DNA is TGTGCCAGCAGTTTTCCCCTAGCGGGAGGGCCAGGCCAAGACGAGCAGTACTTC. Amino acid sequence: CASSFPLAGGPGQDEQYF. The chain joins TRBV28 to TRBJ2-7; the match to TRBD2 covers 12 bases. Germline V CDR1 and CDR2: MDHEN, SYDVKM. V lost 3 bases and J lost 5; bases outside the gene matches: 14. The CDR3 totals 18 residues.